This T cell receptor beta chain originates from a study of T cells in Graves' hyperthyroidism and ophthalmopathy. The CDR3 regions of TCR beta were amplified from RNA transcripts. TCR CDR3 underwent first-round RT-PCR with the HTBI primer set. A single record per CDR3 protein comes from TCRdb applying MiXCR to the multiplex PCR reads. Here the sample spans a few hundred thousand distinct CDR3 sequences, approximately 14% being singletons. V lost 8 bases and J lost 9, with 11 bases in between. Germline CDR1 and CDR2: MDHEN and SYDVKM. There are 11 residues in the CDR3. This clonotype was seen ten or more times.

The chain has TRBV28 and TRBJ2-1; the D is unclear. This clonotype was sampled from a woman aged 40 to 50 with Graves' ophthalmopathy. The sequenced material came from blood. As DNA, the CDR3 is TGTGCCAGCGTCAGTCTTAGTGAGCAGTTCTTC. Protein sequence: CASVSLSEQFF.